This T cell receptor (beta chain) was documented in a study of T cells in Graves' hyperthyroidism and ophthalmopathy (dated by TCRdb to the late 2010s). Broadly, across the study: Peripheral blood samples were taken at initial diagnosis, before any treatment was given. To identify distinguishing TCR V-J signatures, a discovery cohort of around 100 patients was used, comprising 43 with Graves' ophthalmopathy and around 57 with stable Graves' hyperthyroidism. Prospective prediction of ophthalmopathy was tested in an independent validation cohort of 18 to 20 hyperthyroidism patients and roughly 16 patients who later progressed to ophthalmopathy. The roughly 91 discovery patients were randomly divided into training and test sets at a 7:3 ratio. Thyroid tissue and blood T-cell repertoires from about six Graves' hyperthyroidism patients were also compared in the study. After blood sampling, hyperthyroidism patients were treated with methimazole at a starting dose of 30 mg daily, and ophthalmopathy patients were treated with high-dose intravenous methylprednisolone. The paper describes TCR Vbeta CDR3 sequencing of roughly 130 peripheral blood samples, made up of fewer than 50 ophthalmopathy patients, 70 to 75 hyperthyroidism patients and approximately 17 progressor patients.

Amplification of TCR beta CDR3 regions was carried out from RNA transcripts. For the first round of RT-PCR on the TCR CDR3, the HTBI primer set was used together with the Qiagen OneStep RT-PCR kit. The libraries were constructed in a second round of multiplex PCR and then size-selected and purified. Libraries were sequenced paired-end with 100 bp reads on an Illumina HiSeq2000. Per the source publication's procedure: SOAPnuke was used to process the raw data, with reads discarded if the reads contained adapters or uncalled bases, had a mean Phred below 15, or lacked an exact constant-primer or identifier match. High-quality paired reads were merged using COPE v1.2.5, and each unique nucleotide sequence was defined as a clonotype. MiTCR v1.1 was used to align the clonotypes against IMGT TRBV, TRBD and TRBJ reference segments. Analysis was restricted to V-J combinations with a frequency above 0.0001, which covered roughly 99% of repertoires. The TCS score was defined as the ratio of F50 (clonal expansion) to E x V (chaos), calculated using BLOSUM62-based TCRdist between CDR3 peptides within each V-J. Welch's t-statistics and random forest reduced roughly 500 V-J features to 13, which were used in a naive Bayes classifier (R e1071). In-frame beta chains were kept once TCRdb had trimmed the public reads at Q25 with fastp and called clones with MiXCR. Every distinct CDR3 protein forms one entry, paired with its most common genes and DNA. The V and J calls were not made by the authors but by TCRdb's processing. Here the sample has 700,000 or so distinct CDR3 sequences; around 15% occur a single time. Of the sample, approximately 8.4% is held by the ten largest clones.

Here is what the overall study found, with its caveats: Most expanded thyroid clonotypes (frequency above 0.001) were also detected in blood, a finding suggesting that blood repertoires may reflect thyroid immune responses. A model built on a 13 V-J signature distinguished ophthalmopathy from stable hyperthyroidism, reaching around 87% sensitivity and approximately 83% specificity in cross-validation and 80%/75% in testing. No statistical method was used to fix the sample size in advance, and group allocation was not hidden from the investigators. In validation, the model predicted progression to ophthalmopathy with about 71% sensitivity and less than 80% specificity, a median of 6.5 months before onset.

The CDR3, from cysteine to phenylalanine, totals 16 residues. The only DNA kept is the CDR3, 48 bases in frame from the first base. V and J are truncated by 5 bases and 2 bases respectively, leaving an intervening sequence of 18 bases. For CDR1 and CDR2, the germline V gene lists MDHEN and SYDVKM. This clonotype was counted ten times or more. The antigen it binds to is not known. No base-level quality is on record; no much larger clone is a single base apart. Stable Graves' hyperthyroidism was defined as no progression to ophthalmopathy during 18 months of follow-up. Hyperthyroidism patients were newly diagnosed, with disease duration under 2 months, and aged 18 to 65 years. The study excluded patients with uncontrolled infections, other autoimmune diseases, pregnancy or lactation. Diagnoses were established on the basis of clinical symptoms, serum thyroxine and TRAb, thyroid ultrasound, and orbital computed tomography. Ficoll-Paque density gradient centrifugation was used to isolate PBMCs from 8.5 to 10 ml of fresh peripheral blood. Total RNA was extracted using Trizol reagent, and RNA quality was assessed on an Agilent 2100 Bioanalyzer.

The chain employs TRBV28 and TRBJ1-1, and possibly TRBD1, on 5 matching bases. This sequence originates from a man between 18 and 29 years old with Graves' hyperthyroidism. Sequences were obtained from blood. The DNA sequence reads TGTGCCAGCAGTCCTTGGGGGTTGCGGGGAAACACTGAAGCTTTCTTT. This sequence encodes CASSPWGLRGNTEAFF.